Listed here is a single T cell receptor beta chain. Its specificity is unknown. Other nucleotide sequences in the sample specify the same CDR3. This specimen comes from a study of T cell responses to AZD1222 COVID-19 vaccine. The CDR3 has 11 amino acids. Trimming shortened V by 3 bases and J by 3 bases, and 1 base separated the two germline ends. Germline-derived CDR1 and CDR2 are LGHDT and YNNKEL (reference sequence). Using immunoSEQ multiplex PCR, the repertoire was profiled, and TCRdb retains in-frame clones only, with some absent. Of 85,000 to 130,000 clones listed, approximately 91% were seen once; the top ten hold roughly a sixth. Study-wide points: Researchers report vaccine-associated CD4 TCRs spanning spike, with dominance at 160-218 and 743-854. Sampled repertoires all dated from after the peak T cell response.

The receptor was derived from an adult in good health. Here the sequenced sample was peripheral blood, taken on day 0 of AZD1222 vaccination. The chain employs TRBV3-1 (or the pseudogene TRBV3-2) and TRBJ2-3; D gene ambiguous. The DNA for the CDR3 is TGTGCCAGCAGCCAGACAGATACGCAGTATTTT. Encoded protein: CASSQTDTQYF.